This TCR beta chain was recorded in a study of T cells after posttransplantation cyclophosphamide. Study-wide points: Later post-transplant blood repertoires were often dominated by donor CD8+ memory clones. Recipient CMV seropositivity and CMV reactivation strongly tracked TRB clonality. Blood and skin or GI T cell repertoires showed limited TRB overlap.

Trimming cost V 2 bases and J 6 bases, with 17 bases left between them. The CDR3 has 17 residues. The germline V gene encodes CDR1 WSHSY and CDR2 SAAADI. The protocol was immunoSEQ multiplex PCR, while the TCRdb copy is restricted to in-frame clones and leaves out a portion. The data show approximately 11,000 clones, 90% to 95% seen once. Comment on this clone: Its antigen is unknown.

Treatment was busulfan-fludarabine conditioning, a marrow graft, and cyclophosphamide on days +3 and +4. This material consisted of PBMCs, taken after allogeneic stem cell transplant with posttransplant cyclophosphamide. The chain is built from TRBV10-2 and TRBJ1-6, with D possibly matching TRBD1 (5 bases). The TCR originated in a female patient aged 30-39 years who received an allogeneic stem cell transplant from an unrelated donor, was CMV-positive, and had no GVHD. Some T cells may arise from the graft donor. The CDR3 loop reads CASSETLAGHPNSPLHF. The CDR3 bases are TGCGCCAGCAGTGAGACCCTAGCGGGGCACCCTAATTCACCCCTCCACTTT.